The sequence of this T cell receptor (beta chain) was determined in a study of T cells in Graves' hyperthyroidism and ophthalmopathy (dated by TCRdb to between 2017 and 2020). The study in broad terms: Peripheral blood was collected at initial diagnosis, before any treatment. A discovery cohort of about a hundred patients, 43 with Graves' ophthalmopathy and about 60 with stable Graves' hyperthyroidism, was used to find distinguishing TCR V-J signatures. Prospective prediction of ophthalmopathy was tested in an independent validation cohort consisting of fewer than 20 hyperthyroidism patients and about 17 patients who later progressed to ophthalmopathy. The 100 or so discovery patients were divided at random into training and test sets in a 7:3 ratio. The study also compared thyroid tissue and blood T-cell repertoires from 6 or 7 Graves' hyperthyroidism patients. After sampling, hyperthyroidism patients received methimazole starting at 30 mg daily, and ophthalmopathy patients received high-dose intravenous methylprednisolone. According to the paper, TCR Vbeta CDR3 sequencing was carried out on 135 peripheral blood samples, which came from fewer than 50 ophthalmopathy, 80 or so hyperthyroidism and approximately 17 progressor patients.

The paper's findings and limits, for the study overall: Most expanded thyroid clonotypes (frequency above 0.001) were also found in blood, which suggests that blood repertoires may mirror thyroid immune responses. In validation, progression to ophthalmopathy was predicted by the model with 70.59% sensitivity and nearly 75% specificity, a median of 6.5 months before onset. In cross-validation, a model built on a 13 V-J signature told ophthalmopathy apart from stable hyperthyroidism with just under 90% sensitivity and around 84% specificity, and in testing the same model reached 80%/75%. No statistical method was used to fix the sample size in advance, and group allocation was not hidden from the investigators.

TCR beta CDR3 regions were amplified from RNA transcripts. A first-round RT-PCR of the TCR CDR3 used the HTBI primer set with the Qiagen OneStep RT-PCR kit. Libraries were constructed in a second round of multiplex PCR, after which size selection and purification were performed. Paired-end sequencing of the libraries was performed with 100 bp reads on an Illumina HiSeq2000. On the study's bioinformatics: SOAPnuke was used to process the raw data, throwing out any read that contained adapters or uncalled bases, had a mean Phred below 15, or lacked an exact constant-primer or identifier match. COPE v1.2.5 was used to merge high-quality paired reads, and clonotypes were defined as unique nucleotide sequences. MiTCR v1.1 was used to align clonotypes to the IMGT TRBV, TRBD and TRBJ reference segments. Only V-J combinations with frequency above 0.0001, covering about 99% of repertoires, were analysed. The TCS score was defined as F50 (clonal expansion) divided by E x V (chaos), with BLOSUM62-based TCRdist calculated between CDR3 peptides within each V-J. Welch's t-statistics and random forest reduced just over 500 V-J features to 13, which were used in a naive Bayes classifier (R e1071). The public sequencing data were trimmed at Q25 with fastp and processed into clonotypes with MiXCR by TCRdb, which kept only in-frame beta chains. Identical CDR3 proteins give one entry, which carries the most common genes and DNA. TCRdb assigned the V and J calls; the authors' analysis was not used. This sample has hundreds of thousands of distinct CDR3 sequences in its table, and approximately 15% of those were observed once. The leading ten clones occupy approximately 5.7% of the sample.

Hyperthyroidism patients were newly diagnosed, had a disease duration of under 2 months, and were aged 18 to 65 years. Exclusion was applied to patients with uncontrolled infections, other autoimmune diseases, pregnancy or lactation. Clinical symptoms, serum thyroxine and TRAb, thyroid ultrasound, and orbital computed tomography formed the basis for the diagnoses. Blood from progressor patients was drawn when they were first diagnosed with hyperthyroidism, before any ophthalmopathy symptoms appeared. Ficoll-Paque density gradient centrifugation was used to isolate PBMCs from around 10 ml of fresh peripheral blood. Patients classed as progressors first received a Graves' hyperthyroidism diagnosis and then went on to develop ophthalmopathy during follow-up. Total RNA was extracted using Trizol reagent, and RNA quality was assessed on an Agilent 2100 Bioanalyzer. Reading from cysteine to phenylalanine, the CDR3 counts 13 amino acids. Just CDR3 DNA is preserved here, 39 bases in frame from base 1. The germline V and J ends show losses of 2 bases and 8 bases respectively, and no gene match explains 5 bases of the junction. The germline V gene (reference sequence) yields MNHEY for CDR1 and SMNVEV for CDR2.

In its sample, this clonotype was seen many times. This receptor's antigen is unknown. Base-call qualities are not available, and no considerably larger clone is one nucleotide away. This clonotype was sampled from a woman between 25 and 40 years old with Graves' hyperthyroidism that later progressed to Graves' ophthalmopathy. The chain is made from TRBV27 and TRBJ1-2, with 7 bases in between that match TRBD1. Sequencing was done on a sample of blood. The bases read TGTGCCAGCAGTTTAAAGGGGGCGAGAGGCTACACCTTC. Protein translation: CASSLKGARGYTF.